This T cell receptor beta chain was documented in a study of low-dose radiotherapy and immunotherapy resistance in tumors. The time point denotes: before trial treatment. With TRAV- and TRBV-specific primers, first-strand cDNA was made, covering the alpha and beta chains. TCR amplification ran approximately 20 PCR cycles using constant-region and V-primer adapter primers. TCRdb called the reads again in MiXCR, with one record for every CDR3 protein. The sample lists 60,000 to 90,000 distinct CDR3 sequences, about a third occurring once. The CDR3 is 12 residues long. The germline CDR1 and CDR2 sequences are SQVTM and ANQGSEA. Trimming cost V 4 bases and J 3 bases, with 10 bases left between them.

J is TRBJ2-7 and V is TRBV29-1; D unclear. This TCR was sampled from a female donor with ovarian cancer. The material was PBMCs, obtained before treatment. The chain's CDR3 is CSVVEDHYEQYF. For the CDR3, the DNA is TGCAGCGTTGTTGAGGACCACTACGAGCAGTACTTC.